The 7 T cell receptor beta chains in this list originate from one sample, sequenced in a study of cytomegalovirus exposure and HLA in healthy donors (dated by TCRdb to 2016 to 2017). The protocol used for the library was the immunoSEQ multiplex PCR assay. For the multiplex PCR, a mixture combining 60 forward primers for TCR Vbeta segments and 13 reverse primers for TCR Jbeta segments was used. TCRdb retrieved this table from immuneACCESS and kept in-frame rearrangements only. Not all clones are present; in checked studies, unresolved V genes account for under half, and no reason is known for the remainder. Recorded for this sample are 95,000 to 150,000 clones; about 81% of them occurred a single time. Around 0.99% of the sample is in the top ten clones. Specimen: PBMCs. The receptors derive from a woman aged 25 to 39 in good health and CMV-seronegative.

In this sample, this clone turned up once. The chain joins TRBV30 to TRBJ2-1, with 7 bases aligning to TRBD2. Trimming took 4 bases from V and 7 from J; bases not matched to a gene: 16. The CDR3 sequence is 16 residues long. CDR1 and CDR2 (germline): GTSNPN, SVGIG (reference sequence). The CDR3 coding sequence is TGTGCCTGGAACGTGGGCAGTCCGACTAGCCGGAATGAGCAGTTCTTC. Protein sequence: CAWNVGSPTSRNEQFF. The variable domain in full, completed from reference TRBV30 and TRBJ2-1, reads SQTIHQWPATLVQPVGSPLSLECTVEGTSNPNLYWYRQAAGRGLQLLFYSVGIGQISSEVPQNLSASRPQDRQFILSSKKLLLSDSGFYLCAWNVGSPTSRNEQFFGPGTRLTVL.

The rearrangement joins TRBV6-1 to TRBJ2-1, with TRBD2 identical over 10 bases. Germline CDR1 and CDR2: MNHNS and SASEGT. V lost 6 bases to trimming and J lost 0 bases; unmatched junction nucleotides: 2. The length of the CDR3 is 15 residues. In DNA, the CDR3 is TGTGCCAGCAGCGCTAGCGGGAGCTCCTACAATGAGCAGTTCTTC. As protein: CASSASGSSYNEQFF.

This clone has only a few counts. J is TRBJ1-2 and V is TRBV11-1, with a possible D match to TRBD1 (5 bases). This CDR3 is built from 13 residues. From germline, CDR1 is SGHAT and CDR2 FQDESV (reference sequence). Deletions cut 1 base from V and 5 bases from J, with 8 bases between. The CDR3 spells CASSLGAGYGYTF. CDR3 sequence (DNA): TGTGCCAGCAGCTTAGGGGCAGGGTATGGCTACACCTTC.

The chain links TRBV6-6 to TRBJ2-2; 9 bases map to TRBD1. The germline gives CDR1 MNHNY, CDR2 SVGAGI (reference sequence). The V gene end was trimmed by 6 bases and the J gene end by 4 bases; junction bases not matched to a gene: 3. CDR3 length equals 14 residues. The DNA for the CDR3 is TGTGCCAGCAGGGACAGGGGCTCCACCGGGGAGCTGTTTTTT. It specifies CASRDRGSTGELFF.

This chain links TRBV5-6 with TRBJ1-1, with a tentative D call TRBD1 (6 bases). Deletions cut 3 bases from V and 4 bases from J, with 10 bases between. Germline-derived CDR1 and CDR2 are SGHDT and YYEEEE. The CDR3 is made up of 13 amino acids. The DNA for the CDR3 is TGTGCCAGCAGCTCAGGGGTGAGCACTGAAGCTTTCTTT. Amino acids: CASSSGVSTEAFF.

This chain's CDR3 is CASNPQWFNQPQHF. The CDR3 nucleotides read TGTGCCAGTAACCCTCAGTGGTTTAATCAGCCCCAGCATTTT. V and J are TRBV19 and TRBJ1-5; no firm D call. V dropped 7 bases and J dropped 4 bases, with 14 bases sitting between them. This CDR3 spans 14 amino acids. Germline CDR1 reads LNHDA; CDR2 reads SQIVND (reference sequence). Supplemented by reference TRBV19 and TRBJ1-5, the full variable domain reads DGGITQSPKYLFRKEGQNVTLSCEQNLNHDAMYWYRQDPGQGLRLIYYSQIVNDFQKGDIAEGYSVSREKKESFPLTVTSAQKNPTAFYLCASNPQWFNQPQHFGDGTRLSIL.

The genes are TRBV4-3 and TRBJ2-7; 10 nucleotides agree with TRBD1. The CDR3 contains 16 residues. Germline CDR1 LGHNA, CDR2 YSLEER. Trimming took 0 bases from V and 2 from J; bases not matched to a gene: 4. The CDR3 DNA reads as TGCGCCAGCAGCCAAGATTGGGGGACAGGGGCCTACGAGCAGTACTTC. Its translation is CASSQDWGTGAYEQYF.